This TCR beta chain was profiled in a study of blood T cell repertoires in COVID-19. TCRdb keeps only in-frame clones here, not all; method: immunoSEQ multiplex PCR. The profile shows about 250,000 clones, around 86% of them singletons. Germline CDR1 and CDR2: SGHTA and FQGNSA. The CDR3 spans 16 residues. V lost 3 bases to trimming and J lost 12 bases; unmatched junction nucleotides: 11. The genes are TRBV7-2 and TRBJ2-1; TRBD2 matches at 13 bases. Sequencing was carried out using PBMCs or T cells enriched from blood (not recorded which). The clonotype originates from a woman in her 50s who had recovered from COVID-19. The CDR3 DNA sequence: TGTGCCAGCAGCTTGGACTGGACTAGCGGGAGAAAGGGGCAGTTCTTC. Translating gives CASSLDWTSGRKGQFF.